Below, one T cell receptor beta chain is given with its context. The data belong to a study of PD-L1 blockade in urothelial cancer. At the level of the study: The number of prior chemotherapy regimens per patient was 0 to 3.

V lost 5 bases and J lost 0; bases outside the gene matches: 4. The germline gives CDR1 SGHTA, CDR2 FQGNSA. The CDR3 totals 16 residues. The method was immunoSEQ multiplex PCR; TCRdb's version includes in-frame clones alone and lacks a portion of them. The table has roughly 120,000 clones, approximately 84% seen once; the top ten hold 3.2%. Indicated time point: pretreatment peripheral blood. The rearrangement uses TRBV7-2 and TRBJ2-7; 13 nucleotides match TRBD2. This receptor was identified in a man between 45 and 60 years old with urothelial cancer. The specimen was PBMCs, collected around atezolizumab (anti-PD-L1) treatment. As DNA, the CDR3 is TGTGCCAGCAGCGAAGGACTAGCGGGGGTCTCCTACGAGCAGTACTTC. The encoded protein is CASSEGLAGVSYEQYF.